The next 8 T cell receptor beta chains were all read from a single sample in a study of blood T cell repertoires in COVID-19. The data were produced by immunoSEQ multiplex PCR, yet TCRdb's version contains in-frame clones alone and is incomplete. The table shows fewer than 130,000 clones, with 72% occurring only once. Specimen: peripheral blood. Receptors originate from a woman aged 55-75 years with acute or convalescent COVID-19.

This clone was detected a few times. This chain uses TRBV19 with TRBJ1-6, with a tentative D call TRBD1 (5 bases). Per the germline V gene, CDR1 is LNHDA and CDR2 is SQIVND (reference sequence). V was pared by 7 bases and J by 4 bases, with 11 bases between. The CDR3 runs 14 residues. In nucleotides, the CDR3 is TGTGCCAGTACCAACTCAGGGTATAATTCACCCCTCCACTTT. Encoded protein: CASTNSGYNSPLHF.

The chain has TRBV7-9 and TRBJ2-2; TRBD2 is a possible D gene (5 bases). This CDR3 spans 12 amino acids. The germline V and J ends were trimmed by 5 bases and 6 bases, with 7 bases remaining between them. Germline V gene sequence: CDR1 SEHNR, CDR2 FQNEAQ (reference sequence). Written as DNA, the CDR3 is TGTGCCAGCAGCCGGGATGCCGGGGAGCTGTTTTTT. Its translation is CASSRDAGELFF. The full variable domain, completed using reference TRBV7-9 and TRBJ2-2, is DTGVSQNPRHKITKRGQNVTFRCDPISEHNRLYWYRQTLGQGPEFLTYFQNEAQLEKSRLLSDRFSAERPKGSFSTLEIQRTEQGDSAMYLCASSRDAGELFFGEGSRLTVL.

CDR3 amino acids: CASSLGGGINEQYF. The CDR3 nucleotides read TGCGCCAGCAGCTTGGGCGGGGGGATCAACGAGCAGTACTTC. The chain employs TRBV5-1 and TRBJ2-7; the match to TRBD2 covers 8 bases. This CDR3 contains 14 residues. Per the germline V gene, CDR1 is SGHRS and CDR2 is YFSETQ. Trimming took 0 bases from V and 5 from J; bases not matched to a gene: 4.

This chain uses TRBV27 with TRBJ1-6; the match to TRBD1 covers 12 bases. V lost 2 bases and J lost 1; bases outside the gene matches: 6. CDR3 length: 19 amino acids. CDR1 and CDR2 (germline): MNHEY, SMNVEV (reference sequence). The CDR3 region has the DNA TGTGCCAGCAGTTTAGCCGGGGACAGGGGGCGGTCCTATAATTCACCCCTCCACTTT. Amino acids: CASSLAGDRGRSYNSPLHF.

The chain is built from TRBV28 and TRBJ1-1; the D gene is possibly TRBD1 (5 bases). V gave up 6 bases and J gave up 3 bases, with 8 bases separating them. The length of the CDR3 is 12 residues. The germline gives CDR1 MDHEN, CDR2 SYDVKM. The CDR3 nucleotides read TGTGCCAGCAGCAGGGCGTACACTGAAGCTTTCTTT. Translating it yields CASSRAYTEAFF.

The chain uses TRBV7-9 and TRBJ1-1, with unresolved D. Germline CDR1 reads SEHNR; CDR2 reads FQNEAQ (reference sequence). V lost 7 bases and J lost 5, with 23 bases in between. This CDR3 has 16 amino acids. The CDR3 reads CASKKSGGLLWTEAFF. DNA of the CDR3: TGTGCCAGCAAGAAGTCGGGCGGACTCTTGTGGACTGAAGCTTTCTTT.

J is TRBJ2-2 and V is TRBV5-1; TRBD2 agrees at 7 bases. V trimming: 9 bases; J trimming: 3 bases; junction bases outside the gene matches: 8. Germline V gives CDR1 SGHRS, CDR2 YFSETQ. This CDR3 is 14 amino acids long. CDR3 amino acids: CATRRGVDTGELFF. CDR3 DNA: TGCGCCACCCGACGGGGGGTAGACACCGGGGAGCTGTTTTTT.

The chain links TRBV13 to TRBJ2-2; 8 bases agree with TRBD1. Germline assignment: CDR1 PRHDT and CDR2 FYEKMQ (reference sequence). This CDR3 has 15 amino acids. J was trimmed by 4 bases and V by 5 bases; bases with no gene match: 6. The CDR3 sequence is CASSQDRERTGELFF. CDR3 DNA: TGTGCCAGCAGCCAGGACAGGGAACGCACCGGGGAGCTGTTTTTT.